Following are 12 T cell receptor beta chains from one sample sequenced in a study of monozygotic twins with cystic fibrosis. Sequenced by immunoSEQ multiplex PCR; TCRdb stores in-frame clones only, minus some. The sample holds roughly 23,000 clones; more than 75% are singletons and the top ten take roughly 1.3%. The sequenced sample was blood. These receptors were collected from a woman in her twenties or thirties with cystic fibrosis.

This clone has just a few counts. V usage is TRBV10-1 and J usage is TRBJ2-1; D could derive from TRBD1 or TRBD2 (5 bases each). CDR3 length: 15 residues. Germline values: CDR1 WNHNN, CDR2 SYGVQD (reference sequence). Trimming removed 3 bases from V and 2 bases from J, with 11 bases in between. The CDR3 protein is CASSDVGAAYNEQFF. As DNA, the CDR3 is TGCGCCAGCAGTGATGTCGGGGCAGCCTACAATGAGCAGTTCTTC.

The chain couples TRBV6-5 to TRBJ1-3; no clear D. Trimming cost V 4 bases and J 0 bases, with 13 bases left between them. Germline CDR1 and CDR2: MNHEY and SVGAGI. The CDR3 length is 16 residues. The CDR3 sequence: CASSSDTLSSGNTIYF. In DNA, the CDR3 is TGTGCCAGCAGTTCCGATACACTGAGCTCTGGAAACACCATATATTTT.

The rearrangement uses TRBV15 and TRBJ1-5, with 10 bases lining up with TRBD1. J was trimmed by 4 bases and V by 0 bases; bases with no gene match: 6. The CDR3 covers 17 residues. Germline CDR1 and CDR2: LNHNV and YYDKDF (reference sequence). The CDR3 region is CATSRDLGQGKNQPQHF. As DNA, the CDR3 is TGTGCCACCAGCAGAGATTTGGGACAGGGGAAGAATCAGCCCCAGCATTTT.

The chain employs TRBV7-6 and TRBJ2-5; 9 nucleotides match TRBD1. Germline-derived CDR1 and CDR2 are SGHVS and FNYEAQ. This CDR3 spans 15 amino acids. After removal of 5 bases from V and 4 bases from J, the junction contained 8 bases not matched to a gene. The CDR3, as DNA: TGTGCCAGCAGCACCCCGGGACAGGGAGGAGAGACCCAGTACTTC. Translation gives CASSTPGQGGETQYF.

Note on this clone: The junction departs from the called germline gene at one end, perhaps through a read error. This chain links TRBV6-5 with TRBJ1-2, with D tentatively TRBD1 (6 bases). Germline CDR1 reads MNHEY; CDR2 reads SVGAGI. The CDR3 contains 14 residues. CDR3: CASVGTGMMSAPTF. CDR3 in DNA: TGTGCCAGCGTCGGAACAGGGATGATGTCGGCCCCCACATTC.

V is TRBV7-2 and J is TRBJ1-2; D unresolved. CDR3 length equals 15 residues. Germline CDR1 reads SGHTA; CDR2 reads FQGNSA. Trimming removed 6 bases from V and 0 bases from J, with 14 bases in between. For the CDR3, the DNA is TGTGCCAGCAGTCCAGTCTCCCATACTAACTATGGCTACACCTTC. It translates to CASSPVSHTNYGYTF.

The V call is TRBV4-2, the J call TRBJ1-2, with a possible D match to TRBD1 (6 bases). The CDR3 is 14 residues long. Germline CDR1 is LGHNA and CDR2 is YNFKEQ. The V gene lost 3 bases and the J gene lost 8 bases, with 16 bases spanning the gap. In nucleotides, the CDR3 is TGTGCCAGCAGCCAGGCTGCAGGGGCGGGAGGCTACACCTTC. This codes for CASSQAAGAGGYTF.

The CDR3 DNA reads as TGTGCCAGCAGCTCCTACTCGAGAGGGAATGAGCAGTACTTC. Translated, it gives CASSSYSRGNEQYF. The J gene is TRBJ2-7, the V gene TRBV13; a weak D match, TRBD2 (5 bases). The CDR3 covers 14 residues. The V end was cut by 4 bases, the J end by 7 bases, with 17 bases between. CDR1 is PRHDT and CDR2 is FYEKMQ in the germline V gene (reference sequence).

This clone was counted once. The V gene is TRBV5-3, the J gene TRBJ1-6; D is ambiguous. TRBV5-3 falls under the ORF class, with uncertain function. Trimming stripped 8 bases from V and 8 bases from J, with 14 bases between. The CDR3 runs 13 residues. The CDR3 protein is CASSPGADSPLHF. The CDR3 bases are TGTGCCAGCAGCCCTGGCGCGGATTCACCCCTCCACTTT.

The rearrangement uses TRBV7-9 and TRBJ1-2; 10 bases align to TRBD1. The CDR3 runs 13 residues. Germline CDR1 reads SEHNR; CDR2 reads FQNEAQ (reference sequence). V lost 6 bases to trimming and J lost 6 bases; unmatched junction nucleotides: 4. DNA of the CDR3: TGTGCCAGCAGACTGGGGACAGGGGATGGCTACACCTTC. It translates to CASRLGTGDGYTF.

V usage is TRBV2 and J usage is TRBJ2-2, with 7 bases fitting TRBD1. The CDR3 has 15 amino acids. The germline V gene has CDR1 SNHLY and CDR2 FYNNEI. With V trimmed by 6 bases and J by 4 bases, 8 bases remained unmatched. The CDR3 nucleotides are TGTGCCAGCAGACACAGGGGTACGGGCACCGGGGAGCTGTTTTTT. It yields the protein CASRHRGTGTGELFF.

This clone has only a few counts. This sequence joins TRBV6-1 and TRBJ1-5; 10 bases map to TRBD1. The CDR3 is made up of 14 amino acids. The germline V gene encodes CDR1 MNHNS and CDR2 SASEGT. After removal of 7 bases from V and 4 bases from J, the junction contained 4 bases not matched to a gene. The chain's CDR3 is CASTPGQGNQPQHF. The CDR3 nucleotides read TGTGCCAGCACTCCGGGACAGGGGAATCAGCCCCAGCATTTT.